These 27 T cell receptor beta chains were all obtained from the same sample, sequenced in a study of Graves' ophthalmopathy and Graves' hyperthyroidism. Amplified material comprised TCR beta CDR3 regions derived from RNA transcripts. Investigators did first-round RT-PCR with HTBI primers, then second-round multiplex PCR. TCRdb itself ran the multiplex PCR reads through MiXCR, one entry per CDR3 protein. This sample has some 1.1 million distinct CDR3 sequences, with about 40% found just once. The sample comprised peripheral blood or thyroid tissue (not recorded which). The source of these receptors is an adult man with Graves' hyperthyroidism.

The J gene is TRBJ2-5, the V gene TRBV27; TRBD1 agrees at 10 bases. The CDR3 length is 15 residues. V was pared by 5 bases and J by 6 bases, with 9 bases of the junction left unmatched. Germline assignment: CDR1 MNHEY and CDR2 SMNVEV (reference sequence). CDR3 in DNA: TGTGCCAGCAGTCCCCCCGGACAGGGGGGGAAGACCCAGTACTTC. As protein: CASSPPGQGGKTQYF.

This clonotype was seen once. The V and J genes are TRBV10-3 and TRBJ1-1; D gene unclear. Deletions cut 7 bases from V and 4 bases from J, with 19 bases between. The CDR3 loop spans 15 amino acids. The germline gives CDR1 ENHRY, CDR2 SYGVKD. This CDR3 reads CAIKISGSSGTEAFF. The CDR3 DNA follows: TGTGCCATCAAAATTTCGGGGTCGTCGGGCACTGAAGCTTTCTTT.

This clonotype has at least ten counts. This chain links TRBV7-9 with TRBJ2-7; TRBD1 matches 7 bases. The germline CDR1 and CDR2 sequences are SEHNR and FQNEAQ (reference sequence). Trimming took 3 bases from V and 1 from J; bases not matched to a gene: 3. The CDR3 runs to 14 residues. CDR3 nucleotides: TGTGCCAGCAGCTTCGGACAGGAGTCCTACGAGCAGTACTTC. Protein sequence: CASSFGQESYEQYF.

In its sample, this clonotype was seen a few times. In nucleotides, the CDR3 is TGTGCCAGCAGCTTGAAGAATTGGGGGAGAACCGGGGAGCTGTTTTTT. Translation gives CASSLKNWGRTGELFF. This rearrangement joins TRBV5-6 to TRBJ2-2, with D perhaps matching TRBD1 or TRBD2 (5 bases each). CDR3 length: 16 residues. Germline V CDR1 and CDR2: SGHDT, YYEEEE. Trimming stripped 1 base from V and 5 bases from J, with 15 bases between.

Turning to this clonotype: A read error may produce the germline difference seen at one junction end. This chain joins TRBV11-2 and TRBJ1-1; D is uncertain. The CDR3 covers 14 residues. CDR1 and CDR2 from the germline V gene are SGHAT and FQNNGV. CDR3 amino acids: CASSLGTINTEAFF. For the CDR3, the DNA is TGCGCCAGCAGCTTGGGAACAATAAACACTGAAGCTTTCTTT.

Only a few counts were recorded for this clonotype. At one end the junction does not follow the germline gene, possibly because of a read error. The chain links TRBV5-5 to TRBJ2-7, with 8 bases identical to TRBD1. The CDR3 has 14 residues. Germline V gene sequence: CDR1 SGHKS, CDR2 YYEKEE (reference sequence). Here the CDR3 reads CASSHRQGRYERYF. DNA for the CDR3: TGTGCCAGCAGCCATCGACAGGGGAGGTACGAGCGGTACTTC.

The sample holds many counts of this clonotype. Written as DNA, the CDR3 is TGTGCCAGCAGCTTACGCAGCGAATACGAGCAGTACTTC. Translated: CASSLRSEYEQYF. The chain has TRBV7-9 and TRBJ2-7; D gene ambiguous. This CDR3 is 13 amino acids long. V gave up 2 bases and J gave up 4 bases, with 9 bases separating them. The germline CDR1 and CDR2 sequences are SEHNR and FQNEAQ (reference sequence).

This chain links TRBV20-1 with TRBJ1-4; tentative D call: TRBD1 (5 bases). This CDR3 has 11 amino acids. Germline assignment: CDR1 DFQATT and CDR2 SNEGSKA (reference sequence). The germline V and J ends were trimmed by 4 bases and 10 bases, with 10 bases remaining between them. The CDR3 region is CSAKAGRKLFF. In DNA form, the CDR3 reads TGCAGTGCTAAAGCGGGGCGAAAACTGTTTTTT.

This clonotype showed up many times. The chain has TRBV15 and TRBJ1-5; a weak D match, TRBD1 (5 bases). CDR3 length equals 15 residues. Germline V gene data show CDR1 as LNHNV and CDR2 as YYDKDF (reference sequence). V was trimmed by 4 bases and J by 0 bases, leaving 10 bases between them. CDR3 amino acids: CATSTGGYSNQPQHF. The DNA of the CDR3 is TGTGCCACCAGCACTGGGGGGTATAGCAATCAGCCCCAGCATTTT.

This clonotype was observed many times. This chain connects TRBV10-3 to TRBJ1-3, with D maybe TRBD1 (6 bases). Germline V gene data show CDR1 as ENHRY and CDR2 as SYGVKD. V was clipped by 2 bases and J by 0 bases, with 11 bases between them. This CDR3 comprises 16 residues. The CDR3 DNA reads TGTGCCATCAGTGAGAACAGGGACCCCTCTGGAAACACCATATATTTT. Translation gives CAISENRDPSGNTIYF.

This clonotype was picked up a small number of times. The gene calls are TRBV7-8 and TRBJ2-3; D ambiguous. This CDR3 is 13 amino acids long. V dropped 5 bases and J dropped 2 bases, with 8 bases sitting between them. Germline CDR1 reads SGHVS; CDR2 reads FQNEAQ. CDR3 nucleotide sequence: TGTGCCAGCAGCCCACTAACCACAGATACGCAGTATTTT. It is translated as CASSPLTTDTQYF.

The J gene is TRBJ1-1, the V gene TRBV25-1; tentative D call: TRBD1 (6 bases). Germline lookup yields CDR1 MGHDK and CDR2 SYGVNS. The V end was cut by 6 bases, the J end by 5 bases, with 31 bases between. This CDR3 region has 19 residues. The CDR3 sequence is CASSPTLRQGFGIGTEAFF. CDR3 in DNA: TGTGCCAGCAGCCCCACACTTCGTCAGGGGTTCGGGATCGGTACTGAAGCTTTCTTT.

This clonotype has at least ten counts. The rearrangement joins TRBV25-1 to TRBJ2-5; TRBD1 or TRBD2 may be the D gene (5 bases each). Germline CDR1 is MGHDK and CDR2 is SYGVNS. The CDR3 runs 16 residues. V gave up 1 base and J gave up 2 bases, with 14 bases separating them. In DNA form, the CDR3 reads TGTGCCAGCAGTGAATCCTCCGGCAGGGAGCAAGAGACCCAGTACTTC. As protein: CASSESSGREQETQYF.

This clonotype was recorded many times. The chain joins TRBV7-2 to TRBJ1-4; no reliable D call. Trimming took off 2 bases at V and 8 bases at J, with 15 bases between the two ends. The CDR3 is 15 residues long. Germline CDR1 is SGHTA and CDR2 is FQGNSA. The CDR3 DNA reads as TGTGCCAGCAGCTTAAGTGGAACACTGAAGGAAAAACTGTTTTTT. Translating gives CASSLSGTLKEKLFF.

V gene TRBV12-3 or TRBV12-4 combines with J gene TRBJ2-7; D might be TRBD1 (6 bases). The CDR3 contains 15 residues. The ends were cut back, 5 bases at V and 3 bases at J, with 17 bases in the middle. The CDR3 here is CASSGTGWGFYEQYF. CDR3 coding DNA: TGTGCCAGCAGTGGTACAGGGTGGGGATTCTACGAGCAGTACTTC.

The chain uses TRBV2 and TRBJ1-4, with a possible D match to TRBD1 (5 bases). With 7 bases removed from V and 10 bases from J, the gap between germline ends came to 22 bases. This CDR3 comprises 15 residues. Germline CDR1 SNHLY, CDR2 FYNNEI. CDR3 nucleotides: TGTGCCAGCACCCCCCCAGGGCAGGCGCCGAGAAAACTGTTTTTT. Translated: CASTPPGQAPRKLFF.

V gene TRBV10-3 combines with J gene TRBJ1-2; TRBD1 aligns across 10 bases. The CDR3 extends over 12 amino acids. CDR1 ENHRY and CDR2 SYGVKD come from the germline V gene. The V gene end was trimmed by 7 bases and the J gene end by 12 bases; junction bases not matched to a gene: 8. CDR3 amino acids: CAINGQGGFDTF. The CDR3 coding sequence is TGTGCCATCAATGGACAGGGGGGGTTCGACACCTTC.

The V and J genes are TRBV15 and TRBJ2-6; D uncertain. Germline CDR1 LNHNV, CDR2 YYDKDF (reference sequence). Trimming removed 1 base at V and 4 bases at J, with 5 bases between. There are 14 residues in the CDR3. This CDR3 reads CATSRVSGANVLTF. Written as DNA, the CDR3 is TGTGCCACCAGCAGAGTGTCAGGGGCCAACGTCCTGACTTTC.

The V gene is TRBV28, the J gene TRBJ1-6; no clear D. Trimming removed 6 bases at V and 8 bases at J, with 17 bases between. Germline assignment: CDR1 MDHEN and CDR2 SYDVKM. CDR3 length: 15 residues. The CDR3 loop reads CASRPWRGRDSPLHF. Here the CDR3 DNA reads TGTGCCAGCAGACCATGGCGAGGGCGAGATTCACCCCTCCACTTT.

This clonotype was found many times. J is TRBJ2-5 and V is TRBV5-6; D unresolved. Trimming cost V 1 base and J 3 bases, with 7 bases left between them. Germline CDR1 and CDR2: SGHDT and YYEEEE. The CDR3 covers 13 residues. As DNA, the CDR3 is TGTGCCAGCAGCTTGATTGCTGAAGAGACCCAGTACTTC. This encodes CASSLIAEETQYF.

This clonotype was seen many times. The J gene is TRBJ2-7, the V gene TRBV5-1, with D perhaps assigned TRBD1 or TRBD2 (5 bases each). The CDR3 covers 12 residues. Germline CDR1 SGHRS, CDR2 YFSETQ. V lost 3 bases and J 3 bases, leaving 7 bases between the germline ends. The CDR3: CASSWDGYEQYF. The DNA of the CDR3 is TGCGCCAGCAGCTGGGACGGCTACGAGCAGTACTTC.

The gene calls are TRBV5-8 and TRBJ1-5; 7 positions agree with TRBD1. Trimming cost V 5 bases and J 11 bases; bases outside gene matches: 13. Germline V gives CDR1 SGHTS, CDR2 YDEGEE. The CDR3 length is 14 residues. CDR3: CASRPRQGTETQHF. Here the CDR3 DNA reads TGTGCCAGCAGACCCCGACAGGGAACGGAGACCCAGCATTTT. Looking up the rest from reference TRBV5-8 and TRBJ1-5 gives the full variable domain: EAGVTQSPTHLIKTRGQQATLRCSPISGHTSVYWYQQALGLGLQFLLWYDEGEERNRGNFPPRFSGRQFPNYSSELNVNALELEDSALYLCASRPRQGTETQHFGDGTRLSIL.

The chain combines TRBV2 with TRBJ2-6; D is perhaps TRBD1 (6 bases). The CDR3 sequence is 16 residues long. V lost 7 bases to trimming and J lost 0 bases, with 13 bases between them. CDR1 SNHLY and CDR2 FYNNEI come from the germline V gene. The CDR3 sequence: CASKREGGSGANVLTF. The CDR3 DNA sequence: TGTGCCAGCAAAAGGGAAGGGGGCTCTGGGGCCAACGTCCTGACTTTC.

This chain connects TRBV7-9 to TRBJ1-3; D is perhaps TRBD1 (6 bases). In germline, CDR1 is SEHNR, CDR2 FQNEAQ (reference sequence). Trimming removed 0 bases at V and 8 bases at J, with 14 bases between. CDR3 length: 15 residues. The CDR3, as DNA: TGTGCCAGCAGCTTAGCCGCGACAGGCGTGCACACCATATATTTT. The encoded protein is CASSLAATGVHTIYF.

The gene calls are TRBV7-9 and TRBJ2-5, with D possibly matching TRBD1 (6 bases). V lost 3 bases and J lost 2, with 19 bases in between. The CDR3 has 17 amino acids. The germline CDR1 and CDR2 sequences are SEHNR and FQNEAQ (reference sequence). The CDR3, as DNA: TGTGCCAGCAGCTTGGCCAGGGGAGACACCCGGCAAGAGACCCAGTACTTC. It codes for CASSLARGDTRQETQYF.

CDR3 nucleotides: TGCAGTGCTAGAGCCGCAGGGGTGCATAGTGAAGAGACCCAGTACTTC. The encoded protein is CSARAAGVHSEETQYF. V usage is TRBV20-1 and J usage is TRBJ2-5; D possibly corresponds to TRBD1 (6 bases). The germline gives CDR1 DFQATT, CDR2 SNEGSKA (reference sequence). This CDR3 contains 16 residues. Trimming pared 1 base from V and 3 bases from J, leaving 18 bases between.

The genes are TRBV12-3 or TRBV12-4 and TRBJ1-2; D not certain. This CDR3 has 13 amino acids. V was clipped by 1 base and J by 4 bases, with 7 bases between them. The CDR3 sequence is CASSLGWLYGYTF. CDR3 sequence (DNA): TGTGCCAGCAGTTTAGGGTGGCTCTATGGCTACACCTTC.